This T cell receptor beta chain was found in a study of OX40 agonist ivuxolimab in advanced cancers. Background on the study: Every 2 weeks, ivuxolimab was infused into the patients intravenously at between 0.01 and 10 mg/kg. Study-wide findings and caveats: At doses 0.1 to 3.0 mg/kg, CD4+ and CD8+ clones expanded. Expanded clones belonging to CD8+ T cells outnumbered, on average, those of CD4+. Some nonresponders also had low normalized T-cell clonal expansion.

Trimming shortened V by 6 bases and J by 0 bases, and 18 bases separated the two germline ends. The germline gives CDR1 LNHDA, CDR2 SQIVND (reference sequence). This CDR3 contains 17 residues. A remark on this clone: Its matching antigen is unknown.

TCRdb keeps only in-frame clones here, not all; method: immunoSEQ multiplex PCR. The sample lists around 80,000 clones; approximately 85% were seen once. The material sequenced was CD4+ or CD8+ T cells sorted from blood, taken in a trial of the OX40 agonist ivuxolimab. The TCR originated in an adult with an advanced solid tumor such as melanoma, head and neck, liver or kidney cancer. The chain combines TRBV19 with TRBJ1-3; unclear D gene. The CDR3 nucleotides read TGTGCCAGTAGCCCATCTCGGGGAGGGATCTCTGGAAACACCATATATTTT. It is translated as CASSPSRGGISGNTIYF.